This entry features one T cell receptor beta chain sequence. Its antigen remains unknown. Original methodology: Each library had roughly 2.2 to 4 million CDR3 reads and about 90,000 to nearly 500,000 clonotypes. MiXCR was run by TCRdb on the 5' RACE reads, yielding one entry per CDR3 protein. The V and J calls were determined by TCRdb, not by the authors. The table includes roughly 380,000 distinct CDR3 sequences, about 28% detected once. This CDR3 has 15 amino acids. Deletions cut 2 bases from V and 7 bases from J, with 19 bases between. Germline CDR1 reads SGHDT; CDR2 reads YYEEEE. The entry originates in a study of identical twins' blood T cells. About the research overall: About 50 million reads came from about 12 libraries, six alpha, six beta.

Regarding the study as a whole: Twins shared more top CDR3 clonotypes than unrelated donors did.

The rearrangement joins TRBV5-6 to TRBJ2-7; D may be TRBD1 or TRBD2 (5 bases each). Sample: PBMCs. The TCR originated in a woman aged 18-55 years in good health. Here the CDR3 DNA reads TGTGCCAGCAGCTTACTTTCGTCGGGACCGGGTGAGCAGTACTTC. It is translated as CASSLLSSGPGEQYF.